By its share, the clone carrying this T cell receptor beta chain is medium-sized. Its antigen is undetermined. Time point indicated: sample taken at primary tumor resection. The source of the sample is a study of spatial heterogeneity in lung cancer. Study-level results: Within tumors, counts of expanded alpha and beta TCRs tracked tumor mutation counts.

CDR1 is MNHEY, CDR2 SVGAGI, per germline. Trimming took off 3 bases at V and 1 base at J, with 6 bases between the two ends. The CDR3 has 13 amino acids. TCRdb re-called the 5' RACE reads with MiXCR, one entry per CDR3 protein. The profile shows around 3,000 distinct CDR3 sequences, 10% of them singletons. This sequence was found in a female donor with early-stage non-small cell lung cancer. The chain uses TRBV6-5 and TRBJ1-1; no firm D call. The specimen comprised lung tumor tissue, sampled at surgery. In nucleotides, the CDR3 is TGTGCCAGCAGTTATTCTCGGAACACTGAAGCTTTCTTT. Translation gives CASSYSRNTEAFF.